This T cell receptor (beta chain) was documented in a study of cytomegalovirus exposure and HLA in healthy donors. Study results and limitations: Available immune exposure information covered CMV serostatus only.

60 Vbeta and 13 Jbeta primers were used in PCR. This table comes from immunoSEQ multiplex PCR, and its TCRdb copy is limited to in-frame clones, with some not included. This table holds about 150,000 clones, approximately 81% found once. About this clone itself: Its antigen is unknown.

Germline CDR1 is GTSNPN and CDR2 is SVGIG (reference sequence). V lost 1 base to trimming and J lost 8 bases, with 11 bases between them. This CDR3 spans 13 amino acids. The chain carries TRBV30 and TRBJ1-4, with D tentatively TRBD1 (5 bases). The sample taken for sequencing was PBMCs. This sequence was found in a woman between 18 and 29 years old in good health and CMV-seronegative. The CDR3 loop reads CAWSARGGEKLFF. CDR3 bases: TGTGCCTGGAGTGCGAGGGGAGGAGAAAAACTGTTTTTT. Full variable domain (outside the CDR3, taken from reference TRBV30 and TRBJ1-4): SQTIHQWPATLVQPVGSPLSLECTVEGTSNPNLYWYRQAAGRGLQLLFYSVGIGQISSEVPQNLSASRPQDRQFILSSKKLLLSDSGFYLCAWSARGGEKLFFGSGTQLSVL.